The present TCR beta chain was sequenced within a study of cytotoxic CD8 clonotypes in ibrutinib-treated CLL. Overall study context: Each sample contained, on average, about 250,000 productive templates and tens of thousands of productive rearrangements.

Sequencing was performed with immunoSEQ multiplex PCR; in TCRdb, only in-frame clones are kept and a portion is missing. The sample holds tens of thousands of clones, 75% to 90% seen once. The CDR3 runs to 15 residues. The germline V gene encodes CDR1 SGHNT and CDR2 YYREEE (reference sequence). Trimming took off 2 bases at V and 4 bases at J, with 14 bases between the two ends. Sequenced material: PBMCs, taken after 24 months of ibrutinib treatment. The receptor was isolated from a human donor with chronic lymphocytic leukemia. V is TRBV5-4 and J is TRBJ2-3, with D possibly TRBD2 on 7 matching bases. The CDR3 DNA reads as TGTGCCAGCAGCTTTAGGGTAGGGGGGGCAGATACGCAGTATTTT. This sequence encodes CASSFRVGGADTQYF.